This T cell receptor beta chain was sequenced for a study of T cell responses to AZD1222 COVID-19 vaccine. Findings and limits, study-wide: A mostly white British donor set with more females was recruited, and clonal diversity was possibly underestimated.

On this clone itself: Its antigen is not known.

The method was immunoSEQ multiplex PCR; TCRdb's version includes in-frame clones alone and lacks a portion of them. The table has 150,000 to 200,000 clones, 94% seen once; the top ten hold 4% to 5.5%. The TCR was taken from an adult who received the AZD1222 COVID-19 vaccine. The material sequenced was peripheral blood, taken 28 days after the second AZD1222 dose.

The CDR3 reads CASSQEGRGRSDSPLHF. The CDR3 nucleotides read TGCGCCAGCAGCCAAGAAGGCAGGGGCCGCTCGGATTCACCCCTCCACTTT. This chain uses TRBV4-1 with TRBJ1-6; D may be TRBD1 (6 bases). Germline V gene data show CDR1 as MGHRA and CDR2 as YSYEKL. V gave up 0 bases and J gave up 8 bases, with 17 bases separating them. The CDR3 contains 17 residues.